This T cell receptor beta chain was identified in a study of response to subunit inactivated influenza vaccine. Overall study results and limits: The study's authors posited that every seasonal influenza vaccination enlists few new T cells.

Comments on this clonotype: Antigen specificity is unknown.

The germline V gene encodes CDR1 LGHDT and CDR2 YNNKEL (reference sequence). This CDR3 comprises 16 residues. Trimming left V 0 bases short and J 4 bases short, with 16 bases between. A single record per CDR3 protein comes from TCRdb applying MiXCR to the RT-PCR reads. The data contain under 850,000 distinct CDR3 sequences, approximately 17% of them seen just once; the ten biggest clones take up roughly 11%. V is TRBV3-1 and J is TRBJ2-7; D may match TRBD1 or TRBD2 (5 bases each). The sequences come from PBMCs from blood, collected 5 to 6 days after vaccination. The receptor was isolated from a man aged 45-65 years who received an inactivated influenza vaccine. In DNA form, the CDR3 reads TGTGCCAGCAGCCAAGAGGGGACGGAGGAGCCTTACGAGCAGTACTTC. Protein sequence: CASSQEGTEEPYEQYF.